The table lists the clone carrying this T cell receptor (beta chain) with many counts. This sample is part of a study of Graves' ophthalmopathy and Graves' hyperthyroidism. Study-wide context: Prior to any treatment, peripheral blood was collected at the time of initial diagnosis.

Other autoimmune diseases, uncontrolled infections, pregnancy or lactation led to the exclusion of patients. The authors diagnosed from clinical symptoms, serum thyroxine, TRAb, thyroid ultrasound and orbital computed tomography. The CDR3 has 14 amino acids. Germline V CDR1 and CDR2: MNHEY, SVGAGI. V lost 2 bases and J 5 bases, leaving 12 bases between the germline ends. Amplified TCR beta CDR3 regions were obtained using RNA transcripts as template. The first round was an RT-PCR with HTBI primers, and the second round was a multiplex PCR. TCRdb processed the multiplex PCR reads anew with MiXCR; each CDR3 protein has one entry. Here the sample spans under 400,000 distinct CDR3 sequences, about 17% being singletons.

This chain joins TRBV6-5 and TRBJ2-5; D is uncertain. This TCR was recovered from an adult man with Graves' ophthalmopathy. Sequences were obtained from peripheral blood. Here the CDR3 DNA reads TGTGCCAGCAGTTACGCGGACCAGAGGGAGACCCAGTACTTC. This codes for CASSYADQRETQYF.